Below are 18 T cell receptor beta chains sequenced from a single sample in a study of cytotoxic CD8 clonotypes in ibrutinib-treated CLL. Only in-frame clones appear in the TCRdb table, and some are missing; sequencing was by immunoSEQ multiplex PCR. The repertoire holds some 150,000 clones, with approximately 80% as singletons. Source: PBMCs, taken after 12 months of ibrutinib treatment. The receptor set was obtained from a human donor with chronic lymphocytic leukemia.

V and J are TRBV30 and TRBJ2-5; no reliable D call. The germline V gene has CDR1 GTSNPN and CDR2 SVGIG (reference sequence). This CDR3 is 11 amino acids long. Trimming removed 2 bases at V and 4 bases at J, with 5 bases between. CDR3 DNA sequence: TGTGCCTGGAGTCCAATAGAGACCCAGTACTTC. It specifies CAWSPIETQYF. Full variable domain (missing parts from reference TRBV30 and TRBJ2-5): SQTIHQWPATLVQPVGSPLSLECTVEGTSNPNLYWYRQAAGRGLQLLFYSVGIGQISSEVPQNLSASRPQDRQFILSSKKLLLSDSGFYLCAWSPIETQYFGPGTRLLVL.

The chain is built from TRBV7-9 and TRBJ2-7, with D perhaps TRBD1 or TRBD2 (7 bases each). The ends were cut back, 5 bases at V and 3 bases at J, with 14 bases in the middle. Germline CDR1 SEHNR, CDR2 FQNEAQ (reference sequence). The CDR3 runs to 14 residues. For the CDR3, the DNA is TGTGCCAGCAGCCCAGGGGGGGGAGGCTACGAGCAGTACTTC. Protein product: CASSPGGGGYEQYF. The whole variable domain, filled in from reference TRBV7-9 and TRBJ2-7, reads DTGVSQNPRHKITKRGQNVTFRCDPISEHNRLYWYRQTLGQGPEFLTYFQNEAQLEKSRLLSDRFSAERPKGSFSTLEIQRTEQGDSAMYLCASSPGGGGYEQYFGPGTRLTVT.

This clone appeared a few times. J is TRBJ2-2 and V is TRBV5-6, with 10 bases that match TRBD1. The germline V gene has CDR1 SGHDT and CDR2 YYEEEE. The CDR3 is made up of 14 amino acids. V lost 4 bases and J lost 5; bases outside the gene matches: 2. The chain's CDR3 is CASSPGQGTGELFF. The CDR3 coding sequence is TGTGCCAGCAGCCCGGGACAGGGGACCGGGGAGCTGTTTTTT.

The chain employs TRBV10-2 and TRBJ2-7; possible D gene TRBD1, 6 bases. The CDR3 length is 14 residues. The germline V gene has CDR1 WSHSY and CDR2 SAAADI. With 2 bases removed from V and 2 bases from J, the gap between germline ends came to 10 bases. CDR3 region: CASSERQDPYEQYF. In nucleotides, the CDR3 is TGCGCCAGCAGTGAGCGACAGGATCCCTACGAGCAGTACTTC.

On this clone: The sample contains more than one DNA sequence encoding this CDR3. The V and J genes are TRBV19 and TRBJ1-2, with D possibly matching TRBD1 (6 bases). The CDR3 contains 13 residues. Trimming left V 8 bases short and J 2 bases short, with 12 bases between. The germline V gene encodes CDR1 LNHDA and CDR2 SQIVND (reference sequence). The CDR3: CASRYGTNYGYTF. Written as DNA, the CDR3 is TGTGCCAGTCGATACGGGACAAACTATGGCTACACCTTC.

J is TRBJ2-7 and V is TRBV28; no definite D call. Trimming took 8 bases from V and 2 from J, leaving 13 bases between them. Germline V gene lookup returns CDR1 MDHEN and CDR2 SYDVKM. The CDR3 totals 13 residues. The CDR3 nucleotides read TGTGCCAGCGCGAGACAAAGAACCTACGAGCAGTACTTC. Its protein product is CASARQRTYEQYF.

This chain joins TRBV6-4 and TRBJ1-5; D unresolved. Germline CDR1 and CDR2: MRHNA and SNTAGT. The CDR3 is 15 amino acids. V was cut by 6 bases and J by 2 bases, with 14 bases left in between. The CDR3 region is CASRETPEGNQPQHF. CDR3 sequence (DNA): TGTGCCAGCAGAGAGACCCCTGAGGGCAATCAGCCCCAGCATTTT.

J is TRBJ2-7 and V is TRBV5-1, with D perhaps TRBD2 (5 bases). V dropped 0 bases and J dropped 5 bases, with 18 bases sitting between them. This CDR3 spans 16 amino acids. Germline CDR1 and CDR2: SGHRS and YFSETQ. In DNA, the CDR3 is TGCGCCAGCAGCTTGGACCTGAGGGAGCTGATGGACGAGCAGTACTTC. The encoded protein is CASSLDLRELMDEQYF.

CDR3 in amino acids: CAIKSSGSPTGELFF. For the CDR3, the DNA is TGTGCCATCAAGAGTAGCGGGAGTCCCACCGGGGAGCTGTTTTTT. V gene TRBV10-3 combines with J gene TRBJ2-2; 9 nucleotides align to TRBD2. The germline CDR1 and CDR2 sequences are ENHRY and SYGVKD. CDR3 size: 15 residues. V dropped 7 bases and J dropped 4; count of bases not matched to a gene: 7.

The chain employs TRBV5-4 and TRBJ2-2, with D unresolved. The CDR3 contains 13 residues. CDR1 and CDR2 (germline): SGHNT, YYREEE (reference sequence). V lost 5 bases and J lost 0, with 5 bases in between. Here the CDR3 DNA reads TGTGCCAGCAGACAGCCGAACACCGGGGAGCTGTTTTTT. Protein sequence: CASRQPNTGELFF.

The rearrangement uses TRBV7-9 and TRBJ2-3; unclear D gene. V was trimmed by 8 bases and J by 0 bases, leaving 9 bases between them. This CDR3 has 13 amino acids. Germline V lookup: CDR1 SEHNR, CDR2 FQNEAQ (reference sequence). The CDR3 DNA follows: TGTGCCAGCGGTTCGGACAGCACAGATACGCAGTATTTT. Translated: CASGSDSTDTQYF. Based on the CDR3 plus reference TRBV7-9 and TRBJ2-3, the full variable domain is DTGVSQNPRHKITKRGQNVTFRCDPISEHNRLYWYRQTLGQGPEFLTYFQNEAQLEKSRLLSDRFSAERPKGSFSTLEIQRTEQGDSAMYLCASGSDSTDTQYFGPGTRLTVL.

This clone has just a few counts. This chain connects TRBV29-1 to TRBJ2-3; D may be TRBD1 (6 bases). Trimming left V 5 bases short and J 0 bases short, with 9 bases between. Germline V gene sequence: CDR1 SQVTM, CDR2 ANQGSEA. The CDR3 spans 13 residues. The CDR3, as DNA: TGCAGCGTTACGCAGGGGAGCACAGATACGCAGTATTTT. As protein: CSVTQGSTDTQYF.

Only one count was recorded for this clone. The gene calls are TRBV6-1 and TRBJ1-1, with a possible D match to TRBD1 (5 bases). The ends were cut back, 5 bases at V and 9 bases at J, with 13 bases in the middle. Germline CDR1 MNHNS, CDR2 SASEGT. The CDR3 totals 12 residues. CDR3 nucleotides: TGTGCCAGCAGTTTGCGGGACCTCCAAGCTTTCTTT. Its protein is CASSLRDLQAFF.

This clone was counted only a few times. This CDR3 reads CASSGRTSGGLSTDTQYF. The DNA for the CDR3 is TGTGCCAGCAGTGGGAGGACTAGCGGGGGGCTGAGCACAGATACGCAGTATTTT. The rearrangement joins TRBV2 to TRBJ2-3, with 14 positions matching TRBD2. CDR3 length: 18 amino acids. V shed 4 bases, J shed 0 bases, and the junction held 6 bases outside the gene matches. Germline values: CDR1 SNHLY, CDR2 FYNNEI. The full variable domain, its missing parts supplied by reference TRBV2 and TRBJ2-3, is EPEVTQTPSHQVTQMGQEVILRCVPISNHLYFYWYRQILGQKVEFLVSFYNNEISEKSEIFDDQFSVERPDGSNFTLKIRSTKLEDSAMYFCASSGRTSGGLSTDTQYFGPGTRLTVL.

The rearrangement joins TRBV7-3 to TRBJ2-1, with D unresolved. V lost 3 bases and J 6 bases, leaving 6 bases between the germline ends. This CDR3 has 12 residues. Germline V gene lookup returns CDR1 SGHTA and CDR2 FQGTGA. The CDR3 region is CASSLVGNEQFF. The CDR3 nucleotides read TGTGCCAGCAGCTTGGTAGGCAATGAGCAGTTCTTC.

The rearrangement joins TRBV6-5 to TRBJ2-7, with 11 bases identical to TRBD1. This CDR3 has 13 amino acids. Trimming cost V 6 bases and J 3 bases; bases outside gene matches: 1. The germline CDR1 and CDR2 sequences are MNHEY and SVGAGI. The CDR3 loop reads CASRGQGVYEQYF. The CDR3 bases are TGTGCCAGCAGGGGACAGGGGGTCTACGAGCAGTACTTC.

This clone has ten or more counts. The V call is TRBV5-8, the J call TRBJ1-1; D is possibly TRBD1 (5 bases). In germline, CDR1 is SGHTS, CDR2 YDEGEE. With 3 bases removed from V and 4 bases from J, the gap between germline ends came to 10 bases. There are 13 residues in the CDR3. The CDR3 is CASSSRGSTEAFF. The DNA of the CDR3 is TGTGCCAGCAGCTCGCGGGGCAGCACTGAAGCTTTCTTT.

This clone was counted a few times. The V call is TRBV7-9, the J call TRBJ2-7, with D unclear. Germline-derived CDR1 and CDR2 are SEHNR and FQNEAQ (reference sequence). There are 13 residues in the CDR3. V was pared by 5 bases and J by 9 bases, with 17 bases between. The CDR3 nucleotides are TGTGCCAGCAGCGTTGGAAGAGAGTGGTTGCAGTACTTC. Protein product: CASSVGREWLQYF.